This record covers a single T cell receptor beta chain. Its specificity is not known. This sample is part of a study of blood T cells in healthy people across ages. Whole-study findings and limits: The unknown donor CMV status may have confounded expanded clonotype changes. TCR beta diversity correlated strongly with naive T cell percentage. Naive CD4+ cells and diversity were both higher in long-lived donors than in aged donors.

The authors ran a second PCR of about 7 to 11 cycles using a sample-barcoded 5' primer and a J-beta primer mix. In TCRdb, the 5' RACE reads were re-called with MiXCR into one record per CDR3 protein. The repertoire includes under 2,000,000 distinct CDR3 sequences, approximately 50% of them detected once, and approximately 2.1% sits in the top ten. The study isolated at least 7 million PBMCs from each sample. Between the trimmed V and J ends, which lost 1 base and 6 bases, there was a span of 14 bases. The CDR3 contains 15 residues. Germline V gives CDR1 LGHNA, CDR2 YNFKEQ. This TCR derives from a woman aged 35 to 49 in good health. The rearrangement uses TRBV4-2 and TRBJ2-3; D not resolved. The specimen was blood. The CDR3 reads CASSQVTQGLDTQYF. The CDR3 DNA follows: TGTGCCAGCAGCCAAGTGACCCAAGGGTTGGATACGCAGTATTTT.